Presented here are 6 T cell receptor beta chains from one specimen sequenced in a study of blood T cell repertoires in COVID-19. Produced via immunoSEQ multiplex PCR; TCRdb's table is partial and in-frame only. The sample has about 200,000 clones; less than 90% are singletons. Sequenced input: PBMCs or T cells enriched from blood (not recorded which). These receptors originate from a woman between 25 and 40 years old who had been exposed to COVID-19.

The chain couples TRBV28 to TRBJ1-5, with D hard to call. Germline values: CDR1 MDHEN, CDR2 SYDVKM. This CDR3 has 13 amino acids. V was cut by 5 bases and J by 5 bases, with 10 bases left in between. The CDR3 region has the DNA TGTGCCAGCAGTCCCCCCCCCTATCAGCCCCAGCATTTT. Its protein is CASSPPPYQPQHF.

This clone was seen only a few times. The CDR3 reads CASSMAFAETQYF. CDR3 DNA sequence: TGTGCCAGTAGTATGGCCTTTGCCGAGACCCAGTACTTC. This rearrangement joins TRBV19 to TRBJ2-5; unclear D gene. This CDR3 spans 13 amino acids. V lost 3 bases to trimming and J lost 5 bases, with 10 bases between them. The germline gives CDR1 LNHDA, CDR2 SQIVND (reference sequence).

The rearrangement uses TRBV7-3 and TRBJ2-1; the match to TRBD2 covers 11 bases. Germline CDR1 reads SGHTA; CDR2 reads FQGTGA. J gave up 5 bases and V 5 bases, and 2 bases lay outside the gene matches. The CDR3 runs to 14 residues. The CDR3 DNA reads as TGTGCCAGCAGCCTGACTAGCGGGGACAATGAGCAGTTCTTC. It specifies CASSLTSGDNEQFF.

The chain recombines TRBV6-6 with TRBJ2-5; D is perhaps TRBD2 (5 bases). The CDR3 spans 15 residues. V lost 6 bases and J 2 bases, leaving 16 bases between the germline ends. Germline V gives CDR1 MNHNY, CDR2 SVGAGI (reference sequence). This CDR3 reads CASSPPLGRQETQYF. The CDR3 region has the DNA TGTGCCAGCAGCCCTCCACTAGGGCGGCAAGAGACCCAGTACTTC.

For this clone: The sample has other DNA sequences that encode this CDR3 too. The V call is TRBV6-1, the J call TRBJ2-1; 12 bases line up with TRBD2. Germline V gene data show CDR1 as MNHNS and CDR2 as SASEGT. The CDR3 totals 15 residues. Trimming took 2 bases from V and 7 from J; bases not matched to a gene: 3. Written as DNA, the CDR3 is TGTGCCAGCAGTGAACTAGCGGGGGGGCCGAATGAGCAGTTCTTC. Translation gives CASSELAGGPNEQFF.

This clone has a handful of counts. The CDR3 DNA follows: TGTGCCAGCAGGGGCCCGACAGGGGGCGCCGGTCAGCCCCAGCATTTT. Protein product: CASRGPTGGAGQPQHF. The chain couples TRBV2 to TRBJ1-5, with 10 bases aligning to TRBD1. The ends lost 6 bases at V and 6 bases at J; junction bases unmatched: 11. The V gene's germline CDR1 is SNHLY and CDR2 FYNNEI. The CDR3 has 16 amino acids.